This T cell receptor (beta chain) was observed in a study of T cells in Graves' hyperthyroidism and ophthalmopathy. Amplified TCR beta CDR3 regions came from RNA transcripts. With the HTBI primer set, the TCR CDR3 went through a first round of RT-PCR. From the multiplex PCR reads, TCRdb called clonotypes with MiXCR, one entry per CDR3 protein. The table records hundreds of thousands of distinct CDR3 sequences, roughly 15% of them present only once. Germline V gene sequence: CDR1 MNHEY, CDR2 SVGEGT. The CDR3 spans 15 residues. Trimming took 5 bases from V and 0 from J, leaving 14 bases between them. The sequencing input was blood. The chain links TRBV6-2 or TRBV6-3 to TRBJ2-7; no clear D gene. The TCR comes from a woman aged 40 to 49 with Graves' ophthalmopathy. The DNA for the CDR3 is TGTGCCAGCAGTCCCCCTGCGGATAGCTCCTACGAGCAGTACTTC. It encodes CASSPPADSSYEQYF.